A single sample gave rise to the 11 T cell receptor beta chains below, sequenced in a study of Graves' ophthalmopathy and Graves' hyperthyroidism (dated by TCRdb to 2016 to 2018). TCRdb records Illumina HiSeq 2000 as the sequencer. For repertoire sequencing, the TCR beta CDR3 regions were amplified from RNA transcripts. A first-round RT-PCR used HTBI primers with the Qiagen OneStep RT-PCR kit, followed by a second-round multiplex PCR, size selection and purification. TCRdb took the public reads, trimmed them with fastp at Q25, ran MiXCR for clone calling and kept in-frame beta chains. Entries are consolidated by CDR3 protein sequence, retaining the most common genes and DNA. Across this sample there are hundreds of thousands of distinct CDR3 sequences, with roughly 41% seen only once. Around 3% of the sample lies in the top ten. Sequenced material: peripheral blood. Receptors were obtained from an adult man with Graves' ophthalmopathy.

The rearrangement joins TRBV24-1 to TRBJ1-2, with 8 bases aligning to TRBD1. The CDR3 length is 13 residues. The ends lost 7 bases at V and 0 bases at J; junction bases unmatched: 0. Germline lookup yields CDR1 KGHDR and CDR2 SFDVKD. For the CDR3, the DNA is TGTGCCACCAGGGACAGGGCTAACTATGGCTACACCTTC. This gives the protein CATRDRANYGYTF.

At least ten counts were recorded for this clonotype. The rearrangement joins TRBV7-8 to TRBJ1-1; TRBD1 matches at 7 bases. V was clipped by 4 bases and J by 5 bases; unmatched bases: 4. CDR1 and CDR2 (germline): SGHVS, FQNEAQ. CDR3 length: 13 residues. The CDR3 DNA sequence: TGTGCCAGCAGCTCCGGACAGGAGACTGAAGCTTTCTTT. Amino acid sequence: CASSSGQETEAFF.

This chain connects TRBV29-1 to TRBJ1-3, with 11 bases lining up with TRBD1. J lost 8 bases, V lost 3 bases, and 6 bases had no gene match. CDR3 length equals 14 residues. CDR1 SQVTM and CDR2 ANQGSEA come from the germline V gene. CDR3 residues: CSVEDRGHGYTIYF. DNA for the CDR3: TGCAGCGTTGAGGACAGGGGGCATGGCTACACCATATATTTT. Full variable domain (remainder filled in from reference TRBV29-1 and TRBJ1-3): SAVISQKPSRDICQRGTSLTIQCQVDSQVTMMFWYRQQPGQSLTLIATANQGSEATYESGFVIDKFPISRPNLTFSTLTVSNMSPEDSSIYLCSVEDRGHGYTIYFGEGSWLTVV.

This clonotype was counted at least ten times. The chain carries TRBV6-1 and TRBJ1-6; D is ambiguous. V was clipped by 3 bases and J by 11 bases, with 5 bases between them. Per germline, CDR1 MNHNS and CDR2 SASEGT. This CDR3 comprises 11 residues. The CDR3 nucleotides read TGTGCCAGCAGTGATATGCCACCCCTCCACTTT. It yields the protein CASSDMPPLHF.

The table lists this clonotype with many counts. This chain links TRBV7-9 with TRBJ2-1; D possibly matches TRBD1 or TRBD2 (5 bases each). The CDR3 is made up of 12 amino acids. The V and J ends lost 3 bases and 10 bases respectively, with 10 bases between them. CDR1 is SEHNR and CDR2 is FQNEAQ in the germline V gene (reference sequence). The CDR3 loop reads CASSFEGFEQFF. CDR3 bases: TGTGCCAGCAGCTTTGAGGGGTTCGAGCAGTTCTTC.

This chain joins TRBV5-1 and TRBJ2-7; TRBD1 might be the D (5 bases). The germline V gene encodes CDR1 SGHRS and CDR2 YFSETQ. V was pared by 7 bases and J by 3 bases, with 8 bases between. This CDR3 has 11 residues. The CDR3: CASGRGYEQYF. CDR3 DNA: TGCGCCAGCGGAAGGGGCTACGAGCAGTACTTC. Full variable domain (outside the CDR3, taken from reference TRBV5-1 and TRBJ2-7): KAGVTQTPRYLIKTRGQQVTLSCSPISGHRSVSWYQQTPGQGLQFLFEYFSETQRNKGNFPGRFSGRQFSNSRSEMNVSTLELGDSALYLCASGRGYEQYFGPGTRLTVT.

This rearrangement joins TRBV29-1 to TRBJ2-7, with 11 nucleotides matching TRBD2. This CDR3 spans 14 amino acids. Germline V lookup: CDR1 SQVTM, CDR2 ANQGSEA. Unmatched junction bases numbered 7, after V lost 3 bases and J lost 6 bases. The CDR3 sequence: CSVDRLAGTLEQYF. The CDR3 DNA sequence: TGCAGCGTTGACCGACTAGCGGGGACGCTCGAGCAGTACTTC.

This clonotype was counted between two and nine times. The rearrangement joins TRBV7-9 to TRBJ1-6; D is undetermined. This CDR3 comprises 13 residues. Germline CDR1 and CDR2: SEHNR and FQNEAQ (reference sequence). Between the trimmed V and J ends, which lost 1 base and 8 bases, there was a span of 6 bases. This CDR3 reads CASSLVLDSPLHF. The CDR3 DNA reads TGTGCCAGCAGCTTAGTTCTGGATTCACCCCTCCACTTT. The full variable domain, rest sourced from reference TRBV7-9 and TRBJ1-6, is DTGVSQNPRHKITKRGQNVTFRCDPISEHNRLYWYRQTLGQGPEFLTYFQNEAQLEKSRLLSDRFSAERPKGSFSTLEIQRTEQGDSAMYLCASSLVLDSPLHFGNGTRLTVT.

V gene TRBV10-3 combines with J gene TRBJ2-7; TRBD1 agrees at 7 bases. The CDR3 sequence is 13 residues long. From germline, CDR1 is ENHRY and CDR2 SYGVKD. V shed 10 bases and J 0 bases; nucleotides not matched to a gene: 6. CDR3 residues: CARTGFPSYEQYF. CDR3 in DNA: TGTGCCAGGACAGGTTTTCCCTCCTACGAGCAGTACTTC.

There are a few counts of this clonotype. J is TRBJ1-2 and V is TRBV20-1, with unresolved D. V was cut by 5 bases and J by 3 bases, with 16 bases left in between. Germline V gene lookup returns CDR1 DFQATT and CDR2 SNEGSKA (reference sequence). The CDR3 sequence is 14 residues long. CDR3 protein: CSAPWAPPDYGYTF. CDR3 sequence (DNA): TGCAGTGCTCCCTGGGCACCCCCAGACTATGGCTACACCTTC.

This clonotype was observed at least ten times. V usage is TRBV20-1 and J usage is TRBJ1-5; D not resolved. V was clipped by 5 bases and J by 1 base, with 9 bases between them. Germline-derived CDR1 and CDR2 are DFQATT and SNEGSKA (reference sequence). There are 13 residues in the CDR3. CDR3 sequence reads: CSALDGSNQPQHF. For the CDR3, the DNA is TGCAGTGCTTTGGACGGAAGCAATCAGCCCCAGCATTTT.